These 26 T cell receptor beta chains were sequenced from one sample in a study of radiotherapy plus CTLA-4 blockade in lung cancer. Data came from immunoSEQ multiplex PCR; TCRdb stores just in-frame clones and leaves some out. The data show about 84,000 clones, less than 80% seen once. Sequenced material: peripheral blood, taken from a patient treated with radiotherapy plus ipilimumab. Source of these receptors: a human donor with non-small cell lung cancer that progressed on radiotherapy plus ipilimumab.

The gene calls are TRBV5-4 and TRBJ2-2, with no clear D. V lost 4 bases, J lost 5 bases, and 6 bases lay in between. This CDR3 is built from 12 residues. From germline, CDR1 is SGHNT and CDR2 YYREEE (reference sequence). In DNA, the CDR3 is TGTGCCAGCAGCCTAGATACCGGGGAGCTGTTTTTT. As protein: CASSLDTGELFF.

This clone was seen only a few times. V is TRBV28 and J is TRBJ1-3; D uncertain. Between the trimmed V and J ends, which lost 6 bases and 1 base, there was a span of 7 bases. The CDR3 has 13 residues. The V gene's germline CDR1 is MDHEN and CDR2 SYDVKM. CDR3 region: CASRIPSGNTIYF. DNA for the CDR3: TGTGCCAGCAGAATTCCATCTGGAAACACCATATATTTT.

This clone was observed once. V and J are TRBV6-5 and TRBJ1-2; 7 nucleotides line up with TRBD1. Germline V CDR1 and CDR2: MNHEY, SVGAGI. V lost 6 bases and J lost 8; bases outside the gene matches: 15. The CDR3 runs 15 residues. The CDR3 region is CASRPELKGAEGYTF. CDR3 coding DNA: TGTGCCAGCAGGCCCGAATTGAAGGGGGCAGAGGGCTACACCTTC.

This chain links TRBV25-1 with TRBJ1-4; possible D gene TRBD1, 6 bases. The V gene lost 9 bases and the J gene lost 4 bases, with 15 bases spanning the gap. CDR3 length: 14 residues. The germline V gene has CDR1 MGHDK and CDR2 SYGVNS. The CDR3 here is CASSSRGGNEKLFF. CDR3 sequence (DNA): TGTGCCAGTTCCTCCAGGGGTGGTAATGAAAAACTGTTTTTT.

The J gene is TRBJ1-1, the V gene TRBV5-1; no clear D gene. Trimming cost V 1 base and J 0 bases, with 13 bases left between them. This CDR3 comprises 16 residues. Germline lookup yields CDR1 SGHRS and CDR2 YFSETQ. The CDR3: CASSLSGPMLNTEAFF. CDR3 nucleotides: TGCGCCAGCAGCTTGTCTGGGCCGATGCTGAACACTGAAGCTTTCTTT.

The chain carries TRBV6-1 and TRBJ2-3; D is undetermined. The CDR3 loop spans 14 amino acids. Germline values: CDR1 MNHNS, CDR2 SASEGT. Trimming took 3 bases from V and 2 from J, leaving 9 bases between them. The CDR3: CASSEIDDTDTQYF. As DNA, the CDR3 is TGTGCCAGCAGTGAGATTGACGACACAGATACGCAGTATTTT.

This clone appeared a few times. The chain uses TRBV7-9 and TRBJ2-1; D unresolved. V shed 1 base and J shed 10 bases, with 11 bases lying between them. Germline CDR1 and CDR2: SEHNR and FQNEAQ (reference sequence). This CDR3 is 13 amino acids long. The CDR3 reads CASSLGGFREQFF. In nucleotides, the CDR3 is TGTGCCAGCAGCTTAGGGGGTTTCAGGGAGCAGTTCTTC.

The rearrangement links TRBV15 to TRBJ1-1; D is perhaps TRBD1 (5 bases). V shed 6 bases and J shed 3 bases, with 11 bases lying between them. The length of the CDR3 is 13 residues. Germline CDR1 is LNHNV and CDR2 is YYDKDF (reference sequence). In nucleotides, the CDR3 is TGTGCCACCAGGGATGACAGACACACTGAAGCTTTCTTT. Its translation is CATRDDRHTEAFF.

The V gene is TRBV9, the J gene TRBJ1-1, with 7 bases aligning to TRBD1. V was pared by 0 bases and J by 1 base, with 9 bases of the junction left unmatched. The CDR3 spans 17 residues. From germline, CDR1 is SGDLS and CDR2 YYNGEE. As DNA, the CDR3 is TGTGCCAGCAGCGTAGCCGGAGGACAGGTGACGAACACTGAAGCTTTCTTT. Protein: CASSVAGGQVTNTEAFF.

This chain joins TRBV5-1 and TRBJ1-2; 8 bases are shared with TRBD1. V shed 0 bases, J shed 7 bases, and the junction held 8 bases outside the gene matches. This CDR3 comprises 15 residues. Germline V gene data show CDR1 as SGHRS and CDR2 as YFSETQ. CDR3 in amino acids: CASSLGTGTGGGYTF. The DNA of the CDR3 is TGCGCCAGCAGCTTGGGGACCGGGACAGGAGGTGGCTACACCTTC.

The rearrangement links TRBV9 to TRBJ1-1, with a possible D match to TRBD1 (6 bases). This CDR3 contains 15 residues. The germline V and J ends were trimmed by 7 bases and 7 bases, with 23 bases remaining between them. CDR1 and CDR2 (germline): SGDLS, YYNGEE. The CDR3 DNA sequence: TGTGCCAGCGGCCCGGGAGGGGACACCCTTCTTGAAGCTTTCTTT. Protein: CASGPGGDTLLEAFF.

This chain links TRBV6-1 with TRBJ1-6, with 8 nucleotides matching TRBD1. Germline-derived CDR1 and CDR2 are MNHNS and SASEGT. This CDR3 region has 15 residues. The trim removed 6 bases at V and 6 bases at J, leaving 7 bases unmatched. CDR3 residues: CASSPEDRANSPLHF. DNA of the CDR3: TGTGCCAGCAGCCCGGAGGACAGGGCTAATTCACCCCTCCACTTT.

This chain uses TRBV4-1 with TRBJ1-1, with D perhaps matching TRBD1 (5 bases). In germline, CDR1 is MGHRA, CDR2 YSYEKL. V was clipped by 4 bases and J by 1 base, with 10 bases between them. The length of the CDR3 is 14 residues. CDR3 amino acids: CASSLHGANTEAFF. The CDR3 region has the DNA TGCGCCAGCAGCCTTCACGGGGCGAACACTGAAGCTTTCTTT.

The rearrangement joins TRBV28 to TRBJ2-2, with a tentative D call TRBD2 (7 bases). Trimming pared 2 bases from V and 0 bases from J, leaving 10 bases between. The CDR3 covers 16 residues. Germline values: CDR1 MDHEN, CDR2 SYDVKM. The chain's CDR3 is CASSLPGGANTGELFF. In DNA, the CDR3 is TGTGCCAGCAGTTTACCGGGGGGCGCGAACACCGGGGAGCTGTTTTTT.

V gene TRBV18 combines with J gene TRBJ1-1; D not resolved. Germline loops: CDR1 KGHSH, CDR2 LQKENI. With 1 base removed from V and 4 bases from J, the gap between germline ends came to 10 bases. This CDR3 region has 14 residues. CDR3 in DNA: TGTGCCAGCTCACCACTGACGGTAATCACTGAAGCTTTCTTT. Its protein is CASSPLTVITEAFF. Variable domain in full (rest from reference TRBV18 and TRBJ1-1): NAGVMQNPRHLVRRRGQEARLRCSPMKGHSHVYWYRQLPEEGLKFMVYLQKENIIDESGMPKERFSAEFPKEGPSILRIQQVVRGDSAAYFCASSPLTVITEAFFGQGTRLTVV.

This sequence joins TRBV4-1 and TRBJ1-5, with no clear D. The CDR3 has 17 residues. The germline V gene encodes CDR1 MGHRA and CDR2 YSYEKL. V lost 0 bases and J lost 6, with 18 bases in between. The CDR3 protein is CASSQDTTSRRSQPQHF. CDR3 in DNA: TGCGCCAGCAGCCAAGATACTACCTCGAGGAGAAGTCAGCCCCAGCATTTT.

This clone was picked up a small number of times. This chain links TRBV10-1 with TRBJ1-4; D is possibly TRBD1 (5 bases). Per germline, CDR1 WNHNN and CDR2 SYGVQD (reference sequence). Trimming left V 2 bases short and J 8 bases short, with 15 bases between. This CDR3 region has 15 residues. CDR3 loop: CASSERRGTNEKLFF. The DNA of the CDR3 is TGCGCCAGCAGTGAGCGGCGAGGGACGAACGAAAAACTGTTTTTT.

This CDR3 is CASSPQGGWVETQYF. The CDR3 DNA reads as TGTGCCAGCAGCCCTCAGGGGGGGTGGGTAGAGACCCAGTACTTC. This rearrangement joins TRBV9 to TRBJ2-5; possibly TRBD1 or TRBD2 for D (7 bases each). The germline CDR1 and CDR2 sequences are SGDLS and YYNGEE. The CDR3 is 15 residues long. The V gene lost 4 bases and the J gene lost 4 bases, with 17 bases spanning the gap. Variable domain in full (rest from reference TRBV9 and TRBJ2-5): DSGVTQTPKHLITATGQRVTLRCSPRSGDLSVYWYQQSLDQGLQFLIQYYNGEERAKGNILERFSAQQFPDLHSELNLSSLELGDSALYFCASSPQGGWVETQYFGPGTRLLVL.

V is TRBV5-4 and J is TRBJ2-1; 7 bases fit TRBD2. Germline values: CDR1 SGHNT, CDR2 YYREEE (reference sequence). CDR3 length: 15 amino acids. Trimming at V came to 5 bases and at J to 3 bases, leaving 8 bases not matched to a gene. DNA for the CDR3: TGTGCCAGCAGAGGCGCGGGAGCGGGCTACAATGAGCAGTTCTTC. Protein sequence: CASRGAGAGYNEQFF.

The chain links TRBV28 to TRBJ2-1; 9 nucleotides agree with TRBD2. The CDR3 length is 14 residues. V shed 3 bases, J shed 12 bases, and the junction held 9 bases outside the gene matches. CDR1 and CDR2 (germline): MDHEN, SYDVKM. CDR3 bases: TGTGCCAGCAGTTTTGGCGGGGGGGCTCAAGGGCAGTTCTTC. Its translation: CASSFGGGAQGQFF.

This clone came up many times. The chain recombines TRBV28 with TRBJ1-5, with 8 bases identical to TRBD1. The trim removed 9 bases at V and 6 bases at J, leaving 16 bases unmatched. Per germline, CDR1 MDHEN and CDR2 SYDVKM. The CDR3 has 16 residues. CDR3 in DNA: TGTGCCAGTCCCAAAGAGAGGCAGGGGGCGATTCAGCCCCAGCATTTT. This translates into CASPKERQGAIQPQHF.

This clone was counted once. The chain carries TRBV6-1 and TRBJ2-7; a possible D gene is TRBD2 (7 bases). The V gene lost 4 bases and the J gene lost 5 bases, with 18 bases spanning the gap. There are 15 residues in the CDR3. The V gene's germline CDR1 is MNHNS and CDR2 SASEGT. The CDR3 protein is CASSGRRGRADEQYF. The CDR3 DNA reads TGTGCCAGCAGTGGCCGGAGGGGGAGGGCCGACGAGCAGTACTTC.

This chain links TRBV7-8 with TRBJ2-7, with D possibly being TRBD1 or TRBD2 (6 bases each). Germline CDR1 reads SGHVS; CDR2 reads FQNEAQ. This CDR3 spans 17 amino acids. V was shortened by 3 bases and J by 0 bases, with 18 bases between the two germline ends. The CDR3 loop is CASSFNPTGTFSYEQYF. The CDR3, as DNA: TGTGCCAGCAGCTTTAATCCAACAGGGACTTTCTCCTACGAGCAGTACTTC.

This clone was recorded only once. The chain combines TRBV2 with TRBJ1-5, with D perhaps TRBD1 (5 bases). CDR3 length equals 15 residues. CDR1 and CDR2 from the germline V gene are SNHLY and FYNNEI. Between the trimmed V and J ends, which lost 5 bases and 3 bases, there was a span of 14 bases. CDR3 bases: TGTGCCAGCAGTCTGTACCAGGGAATCAATCAGCCCCAGCATTTT. The encoded protein is CASSLYQGINQPQHF.

This clone has more than one count but fewer than ten. The chain recombines TRBV6-1 with TRBJ1-2; 8 positions match TRBD1. With 6 bases clipped from V and 4 bases from J, the junction kept 7 bases outside the gene matches. The CDR3 is 14 amino acids. The germline gives CDR1 MNHNS, CDR2 SASEGT. The CDR3 loop is CASSRAGGGYGYTF. The DNA for the CDR3 is TGTGCCAGCAGCCGAGCAGGGGGCGGCTATGGCTACACCTTC.

The gene calls are TRBV5-6 and TRBJ1-2; 7 bases are shared with TRBD1. Looked up from germline, CDR1 is SGHDT and CDR2 is YYEEEE. The CDR3 spans 15 residues. V trimming: 4 bases; J trimming: 2 bases; junction bases outside the gene matches: 8. CDR3 in amino acids: CASSRRGGQNYGYTF. CDR3 nucleotides: TGTGCCAGCAGCCGACGTGGGGGACAGAACTATGGCTACACCTTC. The whole variable domain, remainder taken from reference TRBV5-6 and TRBJ1-2, is DAGVTQSPTHLIKTRGQQVTLRCSPKSGHDTVSWYQQALGQGPQFIFQYYEEEERQRGNFPDRFSGHQFPNYSSELNVNALLLGDSALYLCASSRRGGQNYGYTFGSGTRLTVV.